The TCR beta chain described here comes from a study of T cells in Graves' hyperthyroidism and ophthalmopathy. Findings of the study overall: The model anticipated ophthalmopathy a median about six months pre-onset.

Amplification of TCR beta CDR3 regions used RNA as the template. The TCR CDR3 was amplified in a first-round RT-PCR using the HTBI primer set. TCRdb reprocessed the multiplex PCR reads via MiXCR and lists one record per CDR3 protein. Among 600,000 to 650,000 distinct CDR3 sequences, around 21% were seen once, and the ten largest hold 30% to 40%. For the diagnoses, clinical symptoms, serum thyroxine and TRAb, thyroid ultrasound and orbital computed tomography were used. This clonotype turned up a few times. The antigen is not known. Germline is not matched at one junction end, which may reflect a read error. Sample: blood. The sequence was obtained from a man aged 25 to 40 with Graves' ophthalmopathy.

The CDR3 sequence is CASSLFGQGYNKQFF. The CDR3 nucleotides are TGTGCCAGCAGTTTATTTGGACAGGGCTACAATAAGCAGTTCTTC. The gene calls are TRBV28 and TRBJ2-1; TRBD1 matches 8 bases. The CDR3 loop spans 15 amino acids. The germline V gene has CDR1 MDHEN and CDR2 SYDVKM. Full variable domain (rest looked up from reference TRBV28 and TRBJ2-1): DVKVTQSSRYLVKRTGEKVFLECVQDMDHENMFWYRQDPGLGLRLIYFSYDVKMKEKGDIPEGYSVSREKKERFSLILESASTNQTSMYLCASSLFGQGYNKQFFGPGTRLTVL.